The T cell receptor (beta chain) described here comes from a study of blood T cell repertoires in COVID-19. Overall study context: Sites in the United States, Italy and Spain provided acute and convalescent COVID-19 samples.

Study processing details: Reference gene primer amplification yielded estimated nucleated cell counts. Assay: immunoSEQ multiplex PCR; the TCRdb copy retains only in-frame clones and omits some. From that table come the V and J calls and clone size; the DNA was used to work out D and trimming. The sample records about 200,000 clones, 70% to 80% being singletons. The CDR3 is made up of 15 amino acids. Germline V gene sequence: CDR1 MGHRA, CDR2 YSYEKL. V lost 1 base, J lost 4 bases, and 3 bases stayed unmatched. Patients in Seattle were enrolled during active infection, then followed longitudinally. The sequenced sample consisted of peripheral blood. This TCR came from a woman in her thirties or forties with COVID-19, enrolled during active disease. The V and J genes are TRBV4-1 and TRBJ1-5; 8 bases align to TRBD1. CDR3 coding DNA: TGCGCCAGCAGCCAAGGGACAGGGTGGAATCAGCCCCAGCATTTT. Translating it yields CASSQGTGWNQPQHF.